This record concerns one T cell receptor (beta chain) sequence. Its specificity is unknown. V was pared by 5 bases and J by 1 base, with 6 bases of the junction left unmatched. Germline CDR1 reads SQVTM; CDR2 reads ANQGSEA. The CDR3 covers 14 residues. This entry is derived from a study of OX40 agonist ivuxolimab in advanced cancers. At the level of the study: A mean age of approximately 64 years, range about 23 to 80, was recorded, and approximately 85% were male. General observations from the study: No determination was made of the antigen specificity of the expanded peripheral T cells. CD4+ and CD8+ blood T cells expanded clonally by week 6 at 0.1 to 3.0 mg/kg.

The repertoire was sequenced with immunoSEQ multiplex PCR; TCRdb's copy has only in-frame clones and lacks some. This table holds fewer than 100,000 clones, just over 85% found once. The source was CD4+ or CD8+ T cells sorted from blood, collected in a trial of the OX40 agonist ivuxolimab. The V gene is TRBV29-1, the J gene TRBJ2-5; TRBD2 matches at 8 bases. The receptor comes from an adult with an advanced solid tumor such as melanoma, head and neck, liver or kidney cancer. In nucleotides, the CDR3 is TGCAGCGTTAGCCGGGGGGGCCCCCAAGAGACCCAGTACTTC. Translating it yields CSVSRGGPQETQYF.